This T cell receptor beta chain was profiled in a study of T-cell reconstitution after alpha-beta-depleted transplantation in children. Overall study results and limits: It was newly produced T cells that mostly accounted for T-cell counts and diversity one year after transplant. Surviving thymic progenitors and recipient T cells were the source of high TCRbeta diversity at day 60 in some patients.

The CDR3 covers 15 residues. The germline V and J ends were trimmed by 0 bases and 5 bases, with 14 bases remaining between them. Germline V gives CDR1 SGHRS, CDR2 YFSETQ. This clonotype was counted ten times or more. Its antigen is undetermined. A TCRbeta library incorporating unique molecular identifiers was prepared. One entry per CDR3 protein, called by TCRdb with MiXCR from the PCR reads. The sample shows under 60,000 distinct CDR3 sequences, 5.8% of them seen only once. This specimen consisted of PBMCs, mostly from graft donor cells, obtained 60 days after TCRalphabeta/CD19-depleted stem cell transplant. The TCR comes from a female patient aged 2-9 years who had a stem cell transplant for aplastic anemia, so the T cells may come from the graft donor. The chain uses TRBV5-1 and TRBJ1-1; D possibly corresponds to TRBD1 (6 bases). This CDR3 is CASSLGDTGGTEAFF. The CDR3 DNA follows: TGCGCCAGCAGCTTGGGGGACACCGGTGGGACTGAAGCTTTCTTT.